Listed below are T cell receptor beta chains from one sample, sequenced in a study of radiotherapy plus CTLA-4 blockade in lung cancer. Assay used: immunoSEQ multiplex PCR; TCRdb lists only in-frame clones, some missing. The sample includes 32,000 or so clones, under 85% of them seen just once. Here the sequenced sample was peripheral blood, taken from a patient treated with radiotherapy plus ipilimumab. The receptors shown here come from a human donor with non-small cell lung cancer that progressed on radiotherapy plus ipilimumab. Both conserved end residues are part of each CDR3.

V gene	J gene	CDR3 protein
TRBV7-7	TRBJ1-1	CASSPEGGTEAFF
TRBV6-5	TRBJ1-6	CASSELHSPLHF
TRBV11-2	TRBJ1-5	CASSSGAEGPQHF
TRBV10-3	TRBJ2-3	CAISQGAGTDTQYF
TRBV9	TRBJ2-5	CASSVSQGEETQYF
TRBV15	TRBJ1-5	CATSRGPNSNQPQHF
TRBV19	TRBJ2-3	CASSIGVDTQYF
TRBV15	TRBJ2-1	CATSREGGSGRHYNEQFF
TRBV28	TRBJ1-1	CASSFMNTEAFF
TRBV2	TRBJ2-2	CAGTGNTGELFF
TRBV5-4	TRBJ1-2	CASSLFLGPSILYGYTF
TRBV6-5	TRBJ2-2	CASSYTQGYTGELFF
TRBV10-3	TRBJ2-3	CATGQGRESTDTQYF
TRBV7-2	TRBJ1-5	CASRTSDSLSNQPQHF
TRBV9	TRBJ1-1	CASSALGPAEAFF
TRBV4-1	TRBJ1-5	CASSQWENNQPQHF